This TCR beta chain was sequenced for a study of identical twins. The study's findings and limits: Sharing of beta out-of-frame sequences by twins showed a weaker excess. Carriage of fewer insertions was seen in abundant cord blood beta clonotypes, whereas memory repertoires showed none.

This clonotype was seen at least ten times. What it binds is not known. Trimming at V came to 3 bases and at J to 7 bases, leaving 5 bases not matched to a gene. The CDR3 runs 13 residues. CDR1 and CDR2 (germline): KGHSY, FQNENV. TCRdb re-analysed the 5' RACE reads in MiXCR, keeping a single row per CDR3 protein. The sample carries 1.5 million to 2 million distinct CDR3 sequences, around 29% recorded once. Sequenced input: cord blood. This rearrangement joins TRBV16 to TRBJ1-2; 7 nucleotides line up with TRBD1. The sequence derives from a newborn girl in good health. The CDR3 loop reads CASSHTTGVGYTF. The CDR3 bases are TGTGCCAGCAGCCACACCACAGGGGTTGGCTACACCTTC.